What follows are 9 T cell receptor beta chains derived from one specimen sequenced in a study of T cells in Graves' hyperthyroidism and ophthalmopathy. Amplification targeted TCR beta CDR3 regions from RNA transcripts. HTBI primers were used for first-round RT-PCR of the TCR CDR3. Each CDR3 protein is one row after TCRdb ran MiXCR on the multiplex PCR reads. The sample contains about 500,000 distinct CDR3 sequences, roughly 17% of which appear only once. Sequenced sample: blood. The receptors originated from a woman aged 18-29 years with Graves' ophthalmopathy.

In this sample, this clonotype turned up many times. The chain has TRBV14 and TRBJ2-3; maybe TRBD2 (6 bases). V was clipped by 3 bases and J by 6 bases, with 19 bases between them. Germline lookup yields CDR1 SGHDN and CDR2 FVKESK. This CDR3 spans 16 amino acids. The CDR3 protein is CASSQCLVGRRDTQYF. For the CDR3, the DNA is TGTGCCAGCAGCCAGTGCTTGGTCGGGAGAAGGGATACGCAGTATTTT. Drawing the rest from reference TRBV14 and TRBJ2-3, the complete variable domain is EAGVTQFPSHSVIEKGQTVTLRCDPISGHDNLYWYRRVMGKEIKFLLHFVKESKQDESGMPNNRFLAERTGGTYSTLKVQPAELEDSGVYFCASSQCLVGRRDTQYFGPGTRLTVL.

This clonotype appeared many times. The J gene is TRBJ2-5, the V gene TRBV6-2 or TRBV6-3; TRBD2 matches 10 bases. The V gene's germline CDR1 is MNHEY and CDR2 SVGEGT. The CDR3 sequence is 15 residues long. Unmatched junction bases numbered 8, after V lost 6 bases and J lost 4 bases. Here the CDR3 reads CASSRGTSDPETQYF. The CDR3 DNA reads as TGTGCCAGCAGCCGCGGGACTAGCGATCCAGAGACCCAGTACTTC.

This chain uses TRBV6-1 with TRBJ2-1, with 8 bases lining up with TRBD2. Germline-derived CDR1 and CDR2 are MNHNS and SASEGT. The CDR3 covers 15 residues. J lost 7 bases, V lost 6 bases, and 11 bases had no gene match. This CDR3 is CASRLKAGVWNEQFF. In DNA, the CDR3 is TGTGCCAGCAGACTCAAAGCGGGAGTATGGAATGAGCAGTTCTTC.

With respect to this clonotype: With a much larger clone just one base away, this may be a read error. The CDR3 loop is CASSLGWDTTYGQYF. In DNA, the CDR3 is TGTGCCAGCAGCTTAGGATGGGACACCACCTACGGGCAGTACTTC. The chain joins TRBV11-2 to TRBJ2-7; D is possibly TRBD1 (6 bases). The CDR3 spans 15 residues. Germline V gene data show CDR1 as SGHAT and CDR2 as FQNNGV. The variable domain in full, with the rest retrieved from reference TRBV11-2 and TRBJ2-7, is EAGVAQSPRYKIIEKRQSVAFWCNPISGHATLYWYQQILGQGPKLLIQFQNNGVVDDSQLPKDRFSAERLKGVDSTLKIQPAKLEDSAVYLCASSLGWDTTYGQYFGPGTRLTVT.

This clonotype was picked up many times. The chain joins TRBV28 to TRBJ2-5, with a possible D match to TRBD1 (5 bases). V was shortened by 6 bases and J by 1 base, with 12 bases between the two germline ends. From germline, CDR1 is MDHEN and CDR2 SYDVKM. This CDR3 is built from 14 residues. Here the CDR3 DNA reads TGTGCCAGCAGCCCCCGACAGAGCCAAGAGACCCAGTACTTC. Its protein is CASSPRQSQETQYF.

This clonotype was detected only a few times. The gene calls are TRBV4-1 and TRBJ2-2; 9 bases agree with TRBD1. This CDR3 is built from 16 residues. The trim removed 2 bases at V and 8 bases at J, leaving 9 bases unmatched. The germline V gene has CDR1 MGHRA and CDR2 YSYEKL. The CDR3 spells CASSQPGQGSRGELFF. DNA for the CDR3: TGCGCCAGCAGCCAACCGGGACAGGGTAGTAGAGGGGAGCTGTTTTTT.

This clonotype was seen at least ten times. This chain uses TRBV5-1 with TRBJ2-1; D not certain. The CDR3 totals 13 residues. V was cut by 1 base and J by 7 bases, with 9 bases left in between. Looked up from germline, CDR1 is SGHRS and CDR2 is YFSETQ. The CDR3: CASSLPTRNEQFF. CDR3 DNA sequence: TGCGCCAGCAGCTTGCCGACAAGGAATGAGCAGTTCTTC.

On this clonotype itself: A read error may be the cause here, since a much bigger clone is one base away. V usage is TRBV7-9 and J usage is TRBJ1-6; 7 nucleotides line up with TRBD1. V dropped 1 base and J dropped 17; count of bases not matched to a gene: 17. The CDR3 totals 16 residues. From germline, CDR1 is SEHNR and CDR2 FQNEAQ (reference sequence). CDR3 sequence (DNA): TGTGCCAGCAGCTTAGATGACGGACAGGCGGCAAGGAACTTCCACTTT. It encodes CASSLDDGQAARNFHF.

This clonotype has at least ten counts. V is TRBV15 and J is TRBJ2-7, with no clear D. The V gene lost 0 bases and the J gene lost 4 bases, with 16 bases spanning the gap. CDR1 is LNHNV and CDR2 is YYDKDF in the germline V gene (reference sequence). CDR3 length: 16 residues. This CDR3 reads CATSREGLDGKYEQYF. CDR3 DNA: TGTGCCACCAGCAGAGAAGGTCTCGACGGAAAATACGAGCAGTACTTC.